The 3 T cell receptor beta chains in this list originate from one sample, sequenced in a study of T-cell memory formation after mild COVID-19. A single record per CDR3 protein comes from TCRdb applying MiXCR to the 5' RACE reads. The sample consists of roughly 220,000 distinct CDR3 sequences, roughly 10% of them appearing once. Source material: PBMCs or a T cell subset sorted from them (not recorded which). Source of these receptors: a man younger than 35 who had mild COVID-19 (a few samples of this study predate the infection). Cell type and time point are not known.

Of note for this clonotype: Sequence at one end of the junction differs from germline and may be a read error. V is TRBV5-1 and J is TRBJ2-2; 10 nucleotides match TRBD2. The CDR3 is 15 residues long. The germline V gene encodes CDR1 SGHRS and CDR2 YFSETQ. CDR3 loop: CASSSSGGPTGELFF. The CDR3 nucleotides read TGCGCCAGCAGCTCTAGCGGGGGTCCGACCGGGGAGCTTTTTTTT.

In this sample, this clonotype turned up many times. The J gene is TRBJ1-6, the V gene TRBV7-9; 7 bases line up with TRBD1. J lost 7 bases, V lost 5 bases, and 11 bases had no gene match. CDR1 SEHNR and CDR2 FQNEAQ come from the germline V gene (reference sequence). The CDR3 has 16 amino acids. CDR3 sequence (DNA): TGTGCCAGCAGCCCACACGACAGGGCAGGCAATTCACCCCTCCACTTT. Its translation is CASSPHDRAGNSPLHF.

The table lists this clonotype with a few counts. The V and J genes are TRBV6-1 and TRBJ1-1; D uncertain. CDR1 and CDR2 from the germline V gene are MNHNS and SASEGT. The germline V and J ends were trimmed by 4 bases and 3 bases, with 15 bases remaining between them. This CDR3 is built from 15 residues. The DNA of the CDR3 is TGTGCCAGCAGTGGGTTACACGGTATACACACTGAAGCTTTCTTT. Its protein is CASSGLHGIHTEAFF.